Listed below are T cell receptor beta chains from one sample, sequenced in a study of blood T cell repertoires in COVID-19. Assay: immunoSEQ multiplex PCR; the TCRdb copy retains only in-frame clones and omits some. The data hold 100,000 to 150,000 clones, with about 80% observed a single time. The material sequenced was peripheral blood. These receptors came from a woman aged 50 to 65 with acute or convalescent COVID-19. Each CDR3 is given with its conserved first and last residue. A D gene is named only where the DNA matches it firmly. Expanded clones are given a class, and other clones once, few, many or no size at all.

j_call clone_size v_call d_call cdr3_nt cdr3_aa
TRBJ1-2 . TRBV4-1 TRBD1 TGCGCCAGCAGCCAAGATCCTGGGACAGCTAACTATGGCTACACCTTC CASSQDPGTANYGYTF
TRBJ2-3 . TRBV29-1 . TGCAGCGTTACCCGAAGCACAGGGAGCACAGATACGCAGTATTTT CSVTRSTGSTDTQYF
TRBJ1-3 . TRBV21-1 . TGTGCCAGCAGCAAAGACAGGGGGCTGACGGGTAACACCATATATTTT CASSKDRGLTGNTIYF
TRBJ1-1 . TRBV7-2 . TGTGCCAGCAGCTCACTTCGGAACACTGAAGCTTTCTTT CASSSLRNTEAFF
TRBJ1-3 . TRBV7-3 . TGTGCCAGCAGCTTAGGACAGGGAAACACCATATATTTT CASSLGQGNTIYF
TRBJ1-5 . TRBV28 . TGTGCCAGCAGTACGACAAGCTCTTATAGCAATCAGCCCCAGCATTTT CASSTTSSYSNQPQHF
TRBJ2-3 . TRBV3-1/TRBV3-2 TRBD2 TGTGCCAGCACCCGGACTAGCGGGGGGGGAGGGGTTCCGCAGTATTTT CASTRTSGGGGVPQYF
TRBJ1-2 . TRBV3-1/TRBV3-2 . TGTGCCAGCAGCCAAGTAAGGGGGAATGGCTACACCTTC CASSQVRGNGYTF
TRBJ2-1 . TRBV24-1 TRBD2 TGTGCCACCAGTTCAACGGGGGGTTCCTACAATGAGCAGTTCTTC CATSSTGGSYNEQFF
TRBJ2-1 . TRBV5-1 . TGCGCCAGCAGCGGGGAGAATTCCTACAATGAGCAGTTCTTC CASSGENSYNEQFF
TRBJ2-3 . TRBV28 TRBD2 TGTGCCAGCGACCCCCTTCGGCGGGGGAACGGAGATACGCAGTATTTT CASDPLRRGNGDTQYF
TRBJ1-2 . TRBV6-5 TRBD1 TGTGCCACCGCGACAGGGGGCAGCGACTATGGCTACACCTTC CATATGGSDYGYTF
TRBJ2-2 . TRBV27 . TGTGCCAGCAGAGGAACAGAACACACCGGGGAGCTGTTTTTT CASRGTEHTGELFF
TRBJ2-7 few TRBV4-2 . TGTGCCAGCAGCCAACGGAGGGGAAGCTACGAGCAGTACTTC CASSQRRGSYEQYF
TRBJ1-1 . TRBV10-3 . TGTGCCATCAGTGAGGGGGTGGGGCGAACTGAAGCTTTCTTT CAISEGVGRTEAFF
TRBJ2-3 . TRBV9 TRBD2 TGTGCCAGCAGCGCTGGACTAGCGGGGGGGAGCACAGATACGCAGTATTTT CASSAGLAGGSTDTQYF
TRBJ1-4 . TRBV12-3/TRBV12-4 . TGTGCCAGCAGGCAGACAGCGGGGGAAAAACTGTTTTTT CASRQTAGEKLFF
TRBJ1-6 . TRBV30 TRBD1 TGTGCCTGGAGTGGGACAGGGTCCAACTATAATTCACCCCTCCACTTT CAWSGTGSNYNSPLHF
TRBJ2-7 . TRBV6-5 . TGTGCCAGCATTTTTGGACAGAGCTCCTACGAGCAGTACTTC CASIFGQSSYEQYF
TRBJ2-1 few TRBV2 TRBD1 TGTCTAGGGACAGGGGAGAGGAATGAGCAGTTCTTC CLGTGERNEQFF
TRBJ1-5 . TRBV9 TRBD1 TGTGCCAGCAGCTTGACAGGGAATAGCAATCAGCCCCAGCATTTT CASSLTGNSNQPQHF
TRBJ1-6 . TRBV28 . TGTGCCAGCGGAACAGGTACCAATAATTCACCCCTCCACTTT CASGTGTNNSPLHF
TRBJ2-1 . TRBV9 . TGTGCCAGCAGCGTAACACCTTTCAGCAATGAGCAGTTCTTC CASSVTPFSNEQFF